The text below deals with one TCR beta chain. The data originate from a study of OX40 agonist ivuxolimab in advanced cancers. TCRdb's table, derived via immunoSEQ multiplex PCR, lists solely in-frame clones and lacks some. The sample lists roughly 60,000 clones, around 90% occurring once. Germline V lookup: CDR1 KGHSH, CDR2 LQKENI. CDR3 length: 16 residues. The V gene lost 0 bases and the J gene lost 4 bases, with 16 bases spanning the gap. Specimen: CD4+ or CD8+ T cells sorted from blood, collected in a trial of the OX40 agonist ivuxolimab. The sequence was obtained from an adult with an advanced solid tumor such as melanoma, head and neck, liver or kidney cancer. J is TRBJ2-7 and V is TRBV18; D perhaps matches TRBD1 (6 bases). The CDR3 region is CASSPPNGNRVYEQYF. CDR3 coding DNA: TGTGCCAGCTCACCACCGAACGGCAACAGGGTGTACGAGCAGTACTTC.